This TCR beta chain was identified during a study of blood T cell repertoires in COVID-19. Study-level information: The origin of the acute and convalescent COVID-19 samples was the United States, Italy and Spain. PBMCs, B-cell-depleted T cells, or T cells were the source of the cDNA or gDNA that made up the material.

As originally analysed: Using reference gene primer amplification, nucleated cell counts were estimated. The method was immunoSEQ multiplex PCR; TCRdb's version includes in-frame clones alone and lacks a portion of them. V, J and clone size reflect that table, while D and trimming were determined from the DNA. The table has about 140,000 clones, roughly 89% seen once. The sequenced sample consisted of peripheral blood. The receptor's source is a human donor in a cohort sampled during active COVID-19.

The CDR3 loop reads CASSAGTGPTYEQYF. CDR3 sequence (DNA): TGTGCCAGCAGCGCCGGGACAGGACCCACCTACGAGCAGTACTTC. This chain links TRBV9 with TRBJ2-7; 8 positions match TRBD1. Per germline, CDR1 SGDLS and CDR2 YYNGEE. This CDR3 region has 15 residues. V dropped 3 bases and J dropped 2; count of bases not matched to a gene: 7.